A single sample gave rise to the 20 T cell receptor beta chains below, sequenced in a study of control samples from healthy donors and cancer patients. Sequencing used immunoSEQ multiplex PCR; TCRdb keeps in-frame clones, though not all of them. The sample contains more than 65,000 clones, 84% of which appear only once. Material: blood. The receptor set was obtained from a man aged 45-65 years in good health.

The chain carries TRBV5-1 and TRBJ2-5, with 8 bases that match TRBD1. This CDR3 contains 17 residues. V gave up 4 bases and J gave up 7 bases; unmatched junction bases: 18. Germline CDR1 SGHRS, CDR2 YFSETQ. The CDR3, as DNA: TGCGCCAGCAGCGGACTCGACAGGGGCCCACGACAAAGGACCCAGTACTTC. Its translation: CASSGLDRGPRQRTQYF.

The rearrangement joins TRBV19 to TRBJ2-1, with 7 bases aligning to TRBD2. This CDR3 is 18 amino acids long. Trimming took 6 bases from V and 9 from J; bases not matched to a gene: 23. The germline gives CDR1 LNHDA, CDR2 SQIVND (reference sequence). In DNA form, the CDR3 reads TGTGCCAGTAGCATAAAGGGGAGCGGGGACTCCAATCGTGGTGAGCAGTTCTTC. It codes for CASSIKGSGDSNRGEQFF.

The V and J genes are TRBV19 and TRBJ1-1; D unclear. CDR3 size: 16 residues. Trimming removed 7 bases at V and 1 base at J, with 19 bases between. Germline loops: CDR1 LNHDA, CDR2 SQIVND (reference sequence). The CDR3 sequence is CASNNGLLLGNTEAFF. CDR3 nucleotide sequence: TGTGCCAGTAACAACGGTCTCCTCCTCGGGAACACTGAAGCTTTCTTT.

The chain combines TRBV6-5 with TRBJ2-4; 8 bases match TRBD2. CDR1 and CDR2 from the germline V gene are MNHEY and SVGAGI. V dropped 4 bases and J dropped 11; count of bases not matched to a gene: 7. The CDR3 spans 13 residues. The DNA for the CDR3 is TGTGCCAGCAGTTCCCGAGGGACTAGTGTTCAGTACTTC. It specifies CASSSRGTSVQYF.

The chain joins TRBV3-1 (or the pseudogene TRBV3-2) to TRBJ1-2, with 7 bases aligning to TRBD1. Germline CDR1 is LGHDT and CDR2 is YNNKEL (reference sequence). The junction had 8 bases not matched to a gene; V was cut back by 6 bases and J by 4 bases. This CDR3 has 14 amino acids. The CDR3 sequence: CASSDSGQIYGYTF. As DNA, the CDR3 is TGTGCCAGCAGTGACTCGGGACAGATCTATGGCTACACCTTC.

The genes are TRBV6-4 and TRBJ1-6, with no clear D. The CDR3 sequence is 14 residues long. Germline loops: CDR1 MRHNA, CDR2 SNTAGT. Trimming stripped 6 bases from V and 5 bases from J, with 11 bases between. DNA for the CDR3: TGTGCCAGCAGCCGGACCGGGAATAATTCACCCCTCCACTTT. It translates to CASSRTGNNSPLHF.

The chain is built from TRBV19 and TRBJ2-1; 7 bases map to TRBD1. The CDR3 sequence is 14 residues long. The junction had 5 bases not matched to a gene; V was cut back by 0 bases and J by 9 bases. The V gene's germline CDR1 is LNHDA and CDR2 SQIVND (reference sequence). In DNA form, the CDR3 reads TGTGCCAGTAGTATAGACCGGCGACAGGGTGAGCAGTTCTTC. This sequence encodes CASSIDRRQGEQFF.

Written as DNA, the CDR3 is TGTGCCAGCAGCTTAGCCCTGGGTGCTGAGCAGTTCTTC. It translates to CASSLALGAEQFF. This sequence joins TRBV7-8 and TRBJ2-1; D is unclear. The ends were cut back, 0 bases at V and 9 bases at J, with 9 bases in the middle. Germline CDR1 SGHVS, CDR2 FQNEAQ. The CDR3 has 13 residues.

For the CDR3, the DNA is TGTGCCAGCAGCTTAGATCGAGAGACCCAGTACTTC. It is translated as CASSLDRETQYF. The chain uses TRBV11-2 and TRBJ2-5; D call uncertain. Germline CDR1 SGHAT, CDR2 FQNNGV. Between the trimmed V and J ends, which lost 0 bases and 4 bases, there was a span of 3 bases. The CDR3 has 12 amino acids.

The V and J genes are TRBV3-1 (or the pseudogene TRBV3-2) and TRBJ2-3; D may be TRBD2 (6 bases). The ends were cut back, 0 bases at V and 3 bases at J, with 16 bases in the middle. Germline V lookup: CDR1 LGHDT, CDR2 YNNKEL (reference sequence). The CDR3 is 17 amino acids. CDR3 coding DNA: TGTGCCAGCAGCCAAGAACAGCGGGTGATGGGGACAGATACGCAGTATTTT. Translation gives CASSQEQRVMGTDTQYF.

The chain is built from TRBV27 and TRBJ1-5, with D perhaps matching TRBD1 (5 bases). This CDR3 has 14 amino acids. V shed 7 bases and J shed 5 bases, with 15 bases lying between them. Germline lookup yields CDR1 MNHEY and CDR2 SMNVEV (reference sequence). The chain's CDR3 is CASTPHGGYQPQHF. The CDR3 DNA follows: TGTGCCAGCACCCCCCACGGGGGATATCAGCCCCAGCATTTT.

This clone has just a few counts. The genes are TRBV19 and TRBJ1-3, with D possibly TRBD1 on 5 matching bases. The CDR3 loop spans 13 amino acids. CDR1 and CDR2 (germline): LNHDA, SQIVND (reference sequence). With 7 bases removed from V and 4 bases from J, the gap between germline ends came to 11 bases. The CDR3 DNA reads TGTGCCAGTACAACAGGACCCGGAAACACCATATATTTT. It codes for CASTTGPGNTIYF.

As DNA, the CDR3 is TGTGCCAGCAGCGCGGGACAGGCCCTCTACAATGAGCAGTTCTTC. Amino acids: CASSAGQALYNEQFF. This chain uses TRBV7-6 with TRBJ2-1; 8 nucleotides align to TRBD1. There are 15 residues in the CDR3. Per the germline V gene, CDR1 is SGHVS and CDR2 is FNYEAQ. V was clipped by 5 bases and J by 3 bases; unmatched bases: 6.

The V call is TRBV9, the J call TRBJ2-2, with 8 bases matching TRBD2. Germline CDR1 and CDR2: SGDLS and YYNGEE. The CDR3 runs to 15 residues. CDR3 nucleotides: TGTCTCGGGCGGGGGGCAAGTTGGGACACCGGGGAGCTGTTTTTT. Protein: CLGRGASWDTGELFF.

This chain joins TRBV29-1 and TRBJ1-2, with D unresolved. The V and J ends lost 3 bases and 2 bases respectively, with 10 bases between them. Germline CDR1 reads SQVTM; CDR2 reads ANQGSEA. The CDR3 length is 13 residues. DNA of the CDR3: TGCAGCGTTGACTGGCCTCCCAACTATGGCTACACCTTC. Amino acid sequence: CSVDWPPNYGYTF. Complete variable domain (other parts from reference TRBV29-1 and TRBJ1-2): SAVISQKPSRDICQRGTSLTIQCQVDSQVTMMFWYRQQPGQSLTLIATANQGSEATYESGFVIDKFPISRPNLTFSTLTVSNMSPEDSSIYLCSVDWPPNYGYTFGSGTRLTVV.

This chain links TRBV19 with TRBJ1-1; a weak D match, TRBD1 (5 bases). Germline V gene sequence: CDR1 LNHDA, CDR2 SQIVND (reference sequence). V was pared by 3 bases and J by 0 bases, with 11 bases between. This CDR3 has 15 amino acids. For the CDR3, the DNA is TGTGCCAGTAGTATTTACGGGACGTTGAACACTGAAGCTTTCTTT. Residues: CASSIYGTLNTEAFF.

The rearrangement uses TRBV9 and TRBJ1-2, with D uncertain. The CDR3 covers 15 residues. Germline CDR1 SGDLS, CDR2 YYNGEE. Between the trimmed V and J ends, which lost 3 bases and 0 bases, there was a span of 12 bases. The CDR3 is CASSASSYTNYGYTF. The DNA for the CDR3 is TGTGCCAGCAGCGCTTCTTCCTATACTAACTATGGCTACACCTTC.

V is TRBV19 and J is TRBJ1-2; perhaps TRBD1 as D (6 bases). Trimming took off 5 bases at V and 2 bases at J, with 9 bases between the two ends. This CDR3 is 13 amino acids long. Germline values: CDR1 LNHDA, CDR2 SQIVND (reference sequence). As DNA, the CDR3 is TGTGCCAGTAGTGGGGGCGAGAACTATGGCTACACCTTC. Its translation: CASSGGENYGYTF.

J is TRBJ2-2 and V is TRBV4-3, with 9 bases that match TRBD2. The V gene's germline CDR1 is LGHNA and CDR2 YSLEER. V lost 0 bases, J lost 4 bases, and 6 bases stayed unmatched. The CDR3 sequence is 17 residues long. As DNA, the CDR3 is TGCGCCAGCAGCCAAGATCGGAGTAGCGGGGGCACCGGGGAGCTGTTTTTT. Encoded protein: CASSQDRSSGGTGELFF.

This clone was recorded a few times. The CDR3 coding sequence is TGTGCCAGCAGTCCCCGACAAGCCTCACCCCTCCACTTT. Its protein product is CASSPRQASPLHF. The gene calls are TRBV12-3 or TRBV12-4 and TRBJ1-6; the D is unclear. V was clipped by 5 bases and J by 10 bases, with 12 bases between them. This CDR3 has 13 amino acids.